Each of the 29 T cell receptor beta chains below was sequenced from the same sample in a study of TIL therapy for anti-PD-1-resistant metastatic lung cancer. This was the immunoSEQ v3 assay. Some clones are missing from TCRdb's copy, which holds only in-frame ones; the method was immunoSEQ multiplex PCR. The table records about 6,300 clones, 60% to 70% of them present only once. Time point denoted: pre-treatment sample, taken before nivolumab and TIL therapy. Tumor tissue came from excised metastases, mostly pleural nodules or supraclavicular lymph nodes. Specimen: tumor tissue, collected at baseline. Source of these receptors: a person aged 25-79 years with non-small cell lung cancer.

The rearrangement links TRBV6-1 to TRBJ2-7; D is ambiguous. The CDR3 runs 12 residues. Germline V CDR1 and CDR2: MNHNS, SASEGT. V dropped 2 bases and J dropped 2 bases, with 4 bases sitting between them. The CDR3 loop is CASSEWPYEQYV. The CDR3, as DNA: TGTGCCAGCAGTGAATGGCCCTACGAGCAGTACGTC.

This chain links TRBV6-5 with TRBJ1-1; D is unclear. Looked up from germline, CDR1 is MNHEY and CDR2 is SVGAGI. Trimming shortened V by 4 bases and J by 7 bases, and 13 bases separated the two germline ends. The CDR3 runs 13 residues. The chain's CDR3 is CASSSNMTGEAFF. As DNA, the CDR3 is TGTGCCAGCAGTTCAAACATGACGGGTGAAGCTTTCTTT.

Here the CDR3 reads CASSLSTTAEQYF. In nucleotides, the CDR3 is TGCGCCAGCAGCTTGTCCACAACGGCCGAGCAGTACTTC. This rearrangement joins TRBV5-1 to TRBJ2-7; D is undetermined. The germline V and J ends were trimmed by 1 base and 6 bases, with 11 bases remaining between them. This CDR3 is 13 amino acids long. CDR1 and CDR2 from the germline V gene are SGHRS and YFSETQ.

This clone was seen more than once but under ten times. The gene calls are TRBV1 and TRBJ1-5; whether TRBD1, the table's D call, matches the DNA was not checked. TRBV1 is assigned pseudogene status. The CDR3 length is 15 residues. The CDR3 nucleotides are TGCACCAGCAGCCGGGACAGGGTATATAATCAGCCCCAGCATTTT. Its translation: CTSSRDRVYNQPQHF.

This clone was detected once. The chain combines TRBV4-1 with TRBJ1-1; D might be TRBD1 (5 bases). Germline V gene lookup returns CDR1 MGHRA and CDR2 YSYEKL. The CDR3 is 14 amino acids. V dropped 10 bases and J dropped 4 bases, with 19 bases sitting between them. CDR3 in DNA: TGCGCCACCACTAGGGACCCGGGTGGCACTGAAGCTTTCTTT. Translating gives CATTRDPGGTEAFF.

The chain has TRBV5-1 and TRBJ1-4; perhaps TRBD1 as D (5 bases). The V gene's germline CDR1 is SGHRS and CDR2 YFSETQ. CDR3 size: 15 residues. V lost 3 bases, J lost 7 bases, and 16 bases lay in between. The CDR3 reads CASSSFAGMSEKLFF. CDR3 DNA sequence: TGCGCCAGCAGCTCCTTTGCAGGGATGAGTGAAAAACTGTTTTTT. The full variable domain, its missing parts supplied by reference TRBV5-1 and TRBJ1-4, is KAGVTQTPRYLIKTRGQQVTLSCSPISGHRSVSWYQQTPGQGLQFLFEYFSETQRNKGNFPGRFSGRQFSNSRSEMNVSTLELGDSALYLCASSSFAGMSEKLFFGSGTQLSVL.

The chain combines TRBV18 with TRBJ1-2, with TRBD1 as a possible D gene (5 bases). V lost 2 bases and J lost 0, with 10 bases in between. The CDR3 has 15 amino acids. The V gene's germline CDR1 is KGHSH and CDR2 LQKENI. CDR3 sequence: CASSPVDRANYGYTF. The CDR3 DNA follows: TGTGCCAGCTCACCAGTAGACAGAGCTAACTATGGCTACACCTTC.

J is TRBJ1-2 and V is TRBV6-5; D call uncertain. The CDR3 is made up of 11 amino acids. Germline V gene sequence: CDR1 MNHEY, CDR2 SVGAGI. V lost 5 bases to trimming and J lost 7 bases, with 8 bases between them. The DNA of the CDR3 is TGTGCCAGCAGTCGGGGTGGTGGCTACACCTTC. It is translated as CASSRGGGYTF.

This clone came up a few times. The chain recombines TRBV19 with TRBJ1-5, with 7 nucleotides matching TRBD1. Losses at the gene ends were 1 base for V and 5 bases for J; bases not matched to a gene: 2. The CDR3 covers 14 residues. The germline CDR1 and CDR2 sequences are LNHDA and SQIVND (reference sequence). The CDR3 protein is CASSIGGGHQPQHF. CDR3 DNA: TGTGCCAGTAGTATAGGAGGGGGCCATCAGCCCCAGCATTTT.

The J gene is TRBJ2-5, the V gene TRBV5-1, with D possibly matching TRBD1 (5 bases). Germline V gene sequence: CDR1 SGHRS, CDR2 YFSETQ. V was pared by 3 bases and J by 4 bases, with 13 bases between. The CDR3 is made up of 14 amino acids. In DNA form, the CDR3 reads TGCGCCAGCAGCTACCAGGGTGATGGAGAGACCCAGTACTTC. It encodes CASSYQGDGETQYF.

A few counts support this clone. The chain combines TRBV27 with TRBJ2-7, with 8 bases matching TRBD2. The V gene's germline CDR1 is MNHEY and CDR2 SMNVEV (reference sequence). CDR3 length: 13 amino acids. V was clipped by 6 bases and J by 6 bases; unmatched bases: 7. The chain's CDR3 is CASRIAGPGEQYF. The DNA for the CDR3 is TGTGCCAGCAGAATAGCGGGGCCAGGCGAGCAGTACTTC.

The chain is built from TRBV3-1 (or the pseudogene TRBV3-2) and TRBJ2-6; D possibly uses TRBD1 or TRBD2 (5 bases each). The V end lost 1 base, the J end lost 0 bases, and 13 bases lay between the germline ends. The CDR3 is 18 amino acids. CDR1 is LGHDT, CDR2 YNNKEL, per germline (reference sequence). Here the CDR3 DNA reads TGTGCCAGCAGCCAAGGGGACGGCTACCGCTCTGGGGCCAACGTCCTGACTTTC. Its translation is CASSQGDGYRSGANVLTF.

The rearrangement uses TRBV5-1 and TRBJ2-7, with 12 bases that match TRBD2. Losses at the gene ends were 5 bases for V and 3 bases for J; bases not matched to a gene: 3. CDR1 is SGHRS and CDR2 is YFSETQ in the germline V gene. The CDR3 is 14 amino acids. The CDR3: CASRGTSGFYEQYF. CDR3 bases: TGCGCCAGCAGGGGGACTAGCGGGTTCTACGAGCAGTACTTC.

The chain couples TRBV29-1 to TRBJ2-2, with 11 nucleotides matching TRBD1. The germline V gene has CDR1 SQVTM and CDR2 ANQGSEA. The junction had 8 bases not matched to a gene; V was cut back by 7 bases and J by 7 bases. This CDR3 spans 14 amino acids. CDR3: CSAAGQGAGGELFF. CDR3 in DNA: TGCAGCGCAGCAGGACAGGGGGCCGGCGGGGAGCTGTTTTTT.

This sequence joins TRBV6-5 and TRBJ2-3; D gene ambiguous. V was pared by 6 bases and J by 9 bases, with 16 bases between. Germline V CDR1 and CDR2: MNHEY, SVGAGI. This CDR3 spans 13 amino acids. The CDR3: CASRRPNLGTQYF. The CDR3 coding sequence is TGTGCCAGCAGACGCCCCAACCTTGGGACGCAGTATTTT.

This chain joins TRBV5-1 and TRBJ2-2; 8 nucleotides match TRBD2. Trimming at V came to 4 bases and at J to 2 bases, leaving 7 bases not matched to a gene. Germline V gene sequence: CDR1 SGHRS, CDR2 YFSETQ. This CDR3 contains 16 residues. The CDR3 DNA reads TGCGCCAGCAGCAGCACAGCGGGGGCAAACACCGGGGAGCTGTTTTTT. Residues: CASSSTAGANTGELFF.

This clone has more than one count but fewer than ten. V and J are TRBV15 and TRBJ1-6, with D maybe TRBD1 (5 bases). V gave up 4 bases and J gave up 0 bases, with 10 bases separating them. The CDR3 runs 16 residues. Germline CDR1 is LNHNV and CDR2 is YYDKDF (reference sequence). Here the CDR3 reads CATSTTDSSYNSPLHF. The DNA of the CDR3 is TGTGCCACCAGCACAACCGACAGCTCCTATAATTCACCCCTCCACTTT.

The chain has TRBV5-1 and TRBJ2-2; 7 bases are a match to TRBD1. Per the germline V gene, CDR1 is SGHRS and CDR2 is YFSETQ. The CDR3 sequence is 16 residues long. V gave up 4 bases and J gave up 3 bases; unmatched junction bases: 9. The CDR3 DNA reads TGCGCCAGCAGCGTAACCTCAGGGGGAGACACCGGGGAGCTGTTTTTT. Encoded protein: CASSVTSGGDTGELFF.

The sample holds a few counts of this clone. J is TRBJ1-5 and V is TRBV19; no clear D gene. Per germline, CDR1 LNHDA and CDR2 SQIVND (reference sequence). V was shortened by 1 base and J by 6 bases, with 13 bases between the two germline ends. The CDR3 consists of 15 residues. CDR3 residues: CASSIGTGVGQPQHF. CDR3 in DNA: TGTGCCAGTAGTATAGGAACCGGGGTCGGTCAGCCCCAGCATTTT.

The chain uses TRBV7-8 and TRBJ2-7; TRBD2 might be the D (5 bases). V was cut by 3 bases and J by 0 bases, with 15 bases left in between. This CDR3 spans 16 amino acids. Germline V lookup: CDR1 SGHVS, CDR2 FQNEAQ. The CDR3 spells CASSFLGSGSSYEQYF. The CDR3 nucleotides are TGTGCCAGCAGCTTCCTCGGAAGCGGCAGCTCCTACGAGCAGTACTTC.

A few counts support this clone. V is TRBV5-1 and J is TRBJ2-3, with 12 bases identical to TRBD1. The CDR3 is made up of 16 amino acids. Germline assignment: CDR1 SGHRS and CDR2 YFSETQ. V trimming: 4 bases; J trimming: 4 bases; junction bases outside the gene matches: 7. The CDR3 DNA reads as TGCGCCAGCAGCACGGGACAGGGGGCGCGGTCAGATACGCAGTATTTT. It specifies CASSTGQGARSDTQYF.

This chain connects TRBV7-9 to TRBJ1-4; D is possibly TRBD1 (5 bases). CDR3 length equals 13 residues. Germline V gene data show CDR1 as SEHNR and CDR2 as FQNEAQ (reference sequence). Deletions cut 11 bases from V and 6 bases from J, with 16 bases between. The chain's CDR3 is CAGGSEFYEKLFF. The CDR3 bases are TGTGCCGGGGGGTCCGAGTTTTATGAAAAACTGTTTTTT.

This rearrangement joins TRBV2 to TRBJ1-1; 10 positions agree with TRBD1. There are 14 residues in the CDR3. V was clipped by 6 bases and J by 3 bases; unmatched bases: 4. The germline V gene has CDR1 SNHLY and CDR2 FYNNEI. CDR3 coding DNA: TGTGCCAGCAGATCCGGGACAGGGGACACTGAAGCTTTCTTT. It encodes CASRSGTGDTEAFF.

This chain joins TRBV6-5 and TRBJ2-7; D possibly corresponds to TRBD1 (7 bases). This CDR3 is 13 amino acids long. Germline V gene lookup returns CDR1 MNHEY and CDR2 SVGAGI. Trimming shortened V by 6 bases and J by 2 bases, and 11 bases separated the two germline ends. The CDR3 bases are TGTGCCAGCAGGCGGGACAGACCCTACGAGCAGTACTTC. Its translation is CASRRDRPYEQYF.

This chain joins TRBV5-1 and TRBJ2-5; either TRBD1 or TRBD2 may supply D (6 bases each). The CDR3 spans 14 residues. The germline CDR1 and CDR2 sequences are SGHRS and YFSETQ. Deletions cut 1 base from V and 2 bases from J, with 9 bases between. The CDR3 is CASSLRGQQETQYF. The CDR3 nucleotides read TGCGCCAGCAGCTTGCGGGGGCAACAAGAGACCCAGTACTTC.

This rearrangement joins TRBV27 to TRBJ2-5; D is possibly TRBD2 (5 bases). Germline V gene data show CDR1 as MNHEY and CDR2 as SMNVEV (reference sequence). CDR3 size: 16 residues. V lost 6 bases to trimming and J lost 1 base, with 18 bases between them. The CDR3 spells CASSPMVEGSQETQYF. CDR3 in DNA: TGTGCCAGCAGCCCCATGGTTGAAGGGAGCCAAGAGACCCAGTACTTC.

V is TRBV12-3 or TRBV12-4 and J is TRBJ2-3; D uncertain. V lost 3 bases and J 6 bases, leaving 7 bases between the germline ends. This CDR3 comprises 12 residues. DNA for the CDR3: TGTGCCAGCAGTTTGGTTCGGGATACGCAGTATTTT. This encodes CASSLVRDTQYF.

The chain couples TRBV7-9 to TRBJ2-3; D remains ambiguous. Per the germline V gene, CDR1 is SEHNR and CDR2 is FQNEAQ (reference sequence). V lost 4 bases, J lost 0 bases, and 2 bases lay in between. The CDR3 has 12 amino acids. CDR3 DNA: TGTGCCAGCAGCTACAGCACAGATACGCAGTATTTT. Its translation is CASSYSTDTQYF.

This clone was seen a few times. V gene TRBV18 combines with J gene TRBJ2-2; weak D call: TRBD1 (5 bases). This CDR3 comprises 13 residues. The germline CDR1 and CDR2 sequences are KGHSH and LQKENI. Trimming removed 5 bases at V and 5 bases at J, with 9 bases between. For the CDR3, the DNA is TGTGCCAGCTCAGAGGCAGGGACCGGGGAGCTGTTTTTT. It codes for CASSEAGTGELFF.